The rows below give T cell receptor beta chains drawn from one sample of a study of T cells after yellow fever vaccination. One entry per CDR3 protein results from TCRdb running MiXCR on the 5' RACE reads. The sample gives about 160,000 distinct CDR3 sequences, around 7% of which show up once; approximately 2.5% is in the top ten. Sequenced here: CD4+ T cells sorted from PBMCs, sampled around 5 days after the first yellow fever vaccination. The receptors derive from a young man who received the YFV17D yellow fever vaccine. Each CDR3 is given with its conserved first and last residue. The D gene is left open where the match is weak. Clone size is shown for a subset of rows, as once, few, many or a class of expanded clone.

abundance: many; d_gene: TRBD2; v_gene: TRBV4-1; j_gene: TRBJ2-3; CDR3aa: CASSPRVAGASTDTQYF; CDR3nt: TGCGCCAGCAGCCCGCGGGTAGCGGGAGCTAGCACAGATACGCAGTATTTT
abundance: many; d_gene: .; v_gene: TRBV20-1; j_gene: TRBJ1-5; CDR3aa: CSARRGWGLNQPQHF; CDR3nt: TGCAGTGCTAGACGGGGGTGGGGGCTTAATCAGCCCCAGCATTTT
abundance: many; d_gene: TRBD1; v_gene: TRBV12-3/TRBV12-4; j_gene: TRBJ1-5; CDR3aa: CASSSTGGFSNNQPQHF; CDR3nt: TGTGCCAGCAGTTCGACAGGGGGCTTTAGTAACAATCAGCCCCAGCATTTT
abundance: few; d_gene: .; v_gene: TRBV10-3; j_gene: TRBJ1-6; CDR3aa: CAINEGGSSYNSPLHF; CDR3nt: TGTGCCATCAACGAGGGCGGGAGCTCCTATAATTCACCCCTCCACTTT
abundance: .; d_gene: .; v_gene: TRBV2; j_gene: TRBJ1-6; CDR3aa: CASSGTGRGSPLHF; CDR3nt: TGTGCCAGCAGCGGAACAGGGCGCGGATCACCCCTCCACTTT
abundance: many; d_gene: .; v_gene: TRBV12-3/TRBV12-4; j_gene: TRBJ2-3; CDR3aa: CASSLSRGKQYF; CDR3nt: TGTGCCAGCAGTTTATCCCGGGGGAAGCAGTATTTT
abundance: many; d_gene: .; v_gene: TRBV12-5; j_gene: TRBJ2-2; CDR3aa: CASGLVLQGTGELFF; CDR3nt: TGTGCTAGTGGTTTGGTACTGCAGGGTACCGGGGAGCTGTTTTTT
abundance: .; d_gene: .; v_gene: TRBV6-1; j_gene: TRBJ2-7; CDR3aa: CASSLDSGGYEQYF; CDR3nt: TGTGCCAGCAGCCTGGACAGTGGTGGCTACGAGCAGTACTTC
abundance: .; d_gene: TRBD1; v_gene: TRBV11-2; j_gene: TRBJ1-1; CDR3aa: CASSPTGDKAFF; CDR3nt: TGTGCCAGCAGTCCTACAGGGGATAAAGCTTTCTTT
abundance: many; d_gene: .; v_gene: TRBV7-2; j_gene: TRBJ2-3; CDR3aa: CASSLSGTTDTQYF; CDR3nt: TGCGCCAGCAGCTTGTCCGGGACCACAGATACGCAGTATTTT
abundance: many; d_gene: .; v_gene: TRBV29-1; j_gene: TRBJ2-2; CDR3aa: CSVLRTIAGELFF; CDR3nt: TGCAGCGTTTTAAGGACGATCGCCGGGGAGCTGTTTTTT
abundance: few; d_gene: .; v_gene: TRBV7-9; j_gene: TRBJ1-5; CDR3aa: CASSLELSAQHF; CDR3nt: TGTGCCAGCAGCTTAGAACTGTCAGCCCAGCATTTT
abundance: many; d_gene: TRBD1; v_gene: TRBV5-1; j_gene: TRBJ2-7; CDR3aa: CASSTGTVSYEQYF; CDR3nt: TGCGCCAGCAGCACCGGGACAGTGTCCTACGAGCAGTACTTC
abundance: many; d_gene: .; v_gene: TRBV6-5; j_gene: TRBJ1-2; CDR3aa: CASSYSRTRGANYGYTF; CDR3nt: TGTGCCAGCAGTTACTCACGTACCCGGGGAGCTAACTATGGCTACACCTTC
abundance: many; d_gene: TRBD2; v_gene: TRBV7-9; j_gene: TRBJ2-3; CDR3aa: CASSHRLAGPSKYF; CDR3nt: TGTGCCAGCAGCCATAGACTAGCGGGGCCCTCGAAGTATTTT
abundance: many; d_gene: .; v_gene: TRBV12-3/TRBV12-4; j_gene: TRBJ2-2; CDR3aa: CASTGTLNTGELFF; CDR3nt: TGTGCCAGCACGGGGACTCTAAACACCGGGGAGCTGTTTTTT
abundance: few; d_gene: .; v_gene: TRBV5-1; j_gene: TRBJ2-2; CDR3aa: CASSLAVSTGELFF; CDR3nt: TGCGCCAGCAGCTTGGCAGTGTCCACCGGGGAGCTGTTTTTT
abundance: many; d_gene: TRBD2; v_gene: TRBV5-1; j_gene: TRBJ2-3; CDR3aa: CASRPGLAGDTQYF; CDR3nt: TGCGCCAGTAGACCGGGACTAGCGGGAGATACGCAGTATTTT
abundance: many; d_gene: .; v_gene: TRBV12-5; j_gene: TRBJ1-5; CDR3aa: CASGHGGNQPQHF; CDR3nt: TGTGCTAGTGGTCACGGGGGCAATCAGCCCCAGCATTTT
abundance: many; d_gene: TRBD1; v_gene: TRBV5-6; j_gene: TRBJ1-6; CDR3aa: CASSWRGLGNSPLHF; CDR3nt: TGTGCCAGCAGCTGGAGGGGGCTGGGGAATTCACCCCTCCACTTT
abundance: few; d_gene: .; v_gene: TRBV7-2; j_gene: TRBJ1-2; CDR3aa: CASSFFTSLGYTF; CDR3nt: TGTGCCAGCAGCTTTTTCACGTCTCTGGGCTACACCTTC
abundance: few; d_gene: .; v_gene: TRBV6-1; j_gene: TRBJ1-2; CDR3aa: CASRPRGGDGYTF; CDR3nt: TGTGCCAGCAGGCCCAGAGGAGGTGATGGCTACACCTTC
abundance: few; d_gene: .; v_gene: TRBV29-1; j_gene: TRBJ1-2; CDR3aa: CSVQQGDGYTF; CDR3nt: TGCAGCGTTCAACAGGGAGATGGCTACACCTTC
abundance: many; d_gene: .; v_gene: TRBV12-3/TRBV12-4; j_gene: TRBJ2-1; CDR3aa: CASTTGQKAYNEQFF; CDR3nt: TGTGCCAGCACCACGGGCCAAAAAGCTTACAATGAGCAGTTCTTC
abundance: few; d_gene: TRBD1; v_gene: TRBV12-3/TRBV12-4; j_gene: TRBJ1-5; CDR3aa: CASSSGQGKQPQHF; CDR3nt: TGTGCCAGCAGTTCGGGACAGGGGAAACAGCCCCAGCATTTT
abundance: many; d_gene: TRBD1; v_gene: TRBV7-2; j_gene: TRBJ1-1; CDR3aa: CASSRGTGNTEAFF; CDR3nt: TGTGCCAGCAGCAGGGGGACAGGGAACACTGAAGCTTTCTTT
abundance: many; d_gene: .; v_gene: TRBV4-3; j_gene: TRBJ2-7; CDR3aa: CASSQEGDVSSYEQYF; CDR3nt: TGCGCCAGCAGCCAAGAAGGGGACGTAAGCTCCTACGAGCAGTACTTC
abundance: many; d_gene: TRBD1; v_gene: TRBV6-1; j_gene: TRBJ2-7; CDR3aa: CASTRTGTGFFYEQYF; CDR3nt: TGTGCCAGCACAAGAACCGGGACAGGGTTTTTTTACGAGCAGTACTTC
abundance: many; d_gene: .; v_gene: TRBV2; j_gene: TRBJ2-5; CDR3aa: CASGVEETQYF; CDR3nt: TGTGCCAGCGGTGTGGAAGAGACCCAGTACTTC
abundance: many; d_gene: .; v_gene: TRBV27; j_gene: TRBJ2-6; CDR3aa: CASRVSGANVLTF; CDR3nt: TGTGCCAGCAGGGTTTCTGGGGCCAACGTCCTGACTTTC
abundance: many; d_gene: .; v_gene: TRBV11-2; j_gene: TRBJ1-6; CDR3aa: CASSLRSGVSPLHF; CDR3nt: TGTGCCAGCAGCTTGAGGTCCGGGGTCTCACCCCTCCACTTT
abundance: many; d_gene: .; v_gene: TRBV7-3; j_gene: TRBJ1-4; CDR3aa: CASSFAGTTNEKLFF; CDR3nt: TGTGCCAGCAGCTTCGCAGGGACAACTAATGAAAAACTGTTTTTT
abundance: .; d_gene: .; v_gene: TRBV6-5; j_gene: TRBJ2-5; CDR3aa: CASRRLAGAGETQYF; CDR3nt: TGTGCCAGCAGGCGCCTGGCGGGGGCCGGGGAGACCCAGTACTTC
abundance: few; d_gene: TRBD2; v_gene: TRBV20-1; j_gene: TRBJ2-5; CDR3aa: CSASSTGGETQYF; CDR3nt: TGCAGTGCTAGTTCCACCGGGGGGGAGACCCAGTACTTC
abundance: many; d_gene: .; v_gene: TRBV4-1; j_gene: TRBJ1-2; CDR3aa: CASSRPTGSYGYTF; CDR3nt: TGCGCCAGCAGCCGACCGACAGGTTCCTATGGCTACACCTTC
abundance: many; d_gene: TRBD1; v_gene: TRBV6-6; j_gene: TRBJ2-3; CDR3aa: CASKGASTDTQYF; CDR3nt: TGTGCCAGCAAGGGGGCTAGCACAGATACGCAGTATTTT
abundance: many; d_gene: .; v_gene: TRBV11-2; j_gene: TRBJ2-3; CDR3aa: CASSLGWGDTQYF; CDR3nt: TGTGCCAGCAGCTTAGGGTGGGGGGATACGCAGTATTTT